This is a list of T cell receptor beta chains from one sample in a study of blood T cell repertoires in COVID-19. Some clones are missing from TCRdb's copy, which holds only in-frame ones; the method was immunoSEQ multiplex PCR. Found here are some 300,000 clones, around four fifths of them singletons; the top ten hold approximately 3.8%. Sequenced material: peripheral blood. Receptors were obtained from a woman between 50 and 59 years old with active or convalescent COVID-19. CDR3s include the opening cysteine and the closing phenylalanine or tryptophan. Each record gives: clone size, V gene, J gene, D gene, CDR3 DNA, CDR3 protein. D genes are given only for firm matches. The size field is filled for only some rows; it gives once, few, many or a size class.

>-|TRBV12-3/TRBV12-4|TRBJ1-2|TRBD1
TGTGCCAGCAGTTTAGACAGGGGGAGCTACACCTTC
CASSLDRGSYTF
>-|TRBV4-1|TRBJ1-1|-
TGCGCCAGCAGCCAAGATGGGGGGGCGGGGAGGTCTAGGAACACTGAAGCTTTCTTT
CASSQDGGAGRSRNTEAFF
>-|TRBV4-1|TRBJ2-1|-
TGCGCCAGCAGCCAAGAGGTAGCGGCTGGAAATGAGCAGTTCTTC
CASSQEVAAGNEQFF
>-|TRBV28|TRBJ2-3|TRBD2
TGTGCCAGCAGTTTTCCTGGACTAGCGGGTAGCACAGATACGCAGTATTTT
CASSFPGLAGSTDTQYF
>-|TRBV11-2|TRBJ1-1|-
TGTGCCAGCAGCCGGCCCGGGAGTAAGGGGACTGAAGCTTTCTTT
CASSRPGSKGTEAFF
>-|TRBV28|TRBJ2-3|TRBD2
TGTGCCAGCAGTTTGTCAGCGGGAGGGCCAGATACGCAGTATTTT
CASSLSAGGPDTQYF
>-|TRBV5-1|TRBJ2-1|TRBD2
TGCGCCAGCAGCTCGGGACTAGCGAACAATGAGCAGTTCTTC
CASSSGLANNEQFF
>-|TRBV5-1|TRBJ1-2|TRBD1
TGCGCCAGCAGCTGGGATGGAGGACAGGATGGCTACACCTTC
CASSWDGGQDGYTF
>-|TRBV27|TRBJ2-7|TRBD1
TGTGCCAGCAGAACCGGGACAGATTACGAGCAGTACTTC
CASRTGTDYEQYF
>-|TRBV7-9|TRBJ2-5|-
TGTGCCAGCAGCTCTTACCCAGGGAAGACCCAGTACTTC
CASSSYPGKTQYF
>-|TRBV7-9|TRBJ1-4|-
TGTGCCAGCAGCAGTTTTCAGGGGACTAATGAAAAACTGTTTTTT
CASSSFQGTNEKLFF
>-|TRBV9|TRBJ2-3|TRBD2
TGTGCCAGCAGCTTGGGAGCGGGGGTCACAGATACGCAGTATTTT
CASSLGAGVTDTQYF
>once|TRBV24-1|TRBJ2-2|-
TGTGCCACCAGTGACCTCACAGGGACGGACACCGGGGAGCTGTTTTTT
CATSDLTGTDTGELFF
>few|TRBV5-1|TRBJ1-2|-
TGCGCCAGCAGCTGGGGCCGGACAGTCAACTATGGCTACACCTTC
CASSWGRTVNYGYTF